The rows below give T cell receptor beta chains drawn from one sample of a study of blood T cell repertoires in COVID-19. Sequencing was performed with immunoSEQ multiplex PCR; in TCRdb, only in-frame clones are kept and a portion is missing. The repertoire holds under 45,000 clones, with 70% to 80% as singletons. The sequencing input was peripheral blood. These receptors all stem from a woman in her sixties or seventies with acute or convalescent COVID-19. The CDR3 runs from the conserved cysteine through the conserved F or W. D genes are given only for firm matches. Part of the rows lack a size; the others show once, few, many or a class for expanded clones.

clone_size j_call d_call v_call cdr3_aa cdr3_nt
. TRBJ2-5 TRBD2 TRBV9 CASSVGVAGAQETQYF TGTGCCAGCAGCGTAGGGGTAGCGGGGGCCCAAGAGACCCAGTACTTC
. TRBJ2-1 TRBD2 TRBV7-7 CASSLRLAGINEQFF TGTGCTAGCAGCTTAAGGCTAGCGGGTATCAATGAGCAGTTCTTC
few TRBJ1-2 . TRBV4-1 CASSQDLRTAGYGYTF TGCGCCAGCAGCCAAGATTTAAGGACAGCTGGCTATGGCTACACCTTC
. TRBJ2-7 TRBD2 TRBV13 CASSLAGGLYEQYF TGTGCCAGCAGCTTAGCGGGAGGGCTGTACGAGCAGTACTTC
. TRBJ2-5 TRBD1 TRBV3-1/TRBV3-2 CASSPQGAETQYF TGTGCCAGCAGCCCCCAGGGGGCAGAGACCCAGTACTTC
. TRBJ1-2 . TRBV14 CASSLSPRVGYTF TGTGCCAGCAGCCTAAGTCCGAGGGTTGGCTACACCTTC
. TRBJ1-1 . TRBV2 CASSDGGMNTEAFF TGTGCCAGCAGTGATGGGGGGATGAACACTGAAGCTTTCTTT
. TRBJ1-2 TRBD1 TRBV28 CASGTGRGGYTF TGTGCCAGCGGGACAGGCAGAGGTGGCTACACCTTC
. TRBJ2-1 TRBD2 TRBV5-4 CASSLGTSGGAYNEQFF TGTGCCAGCAGCTTGGGCACTAGCGGGGGGGCCTACAATGAGCAGTTCTTC
. TRBJ1-3 . TRBV6-5 CASSGTSIGNTIYF TGTGCCAGCAGCGGGACATCGATCGGAAACACCATATATTTT
. TRBJ1-5 TRBD1 TRBV4-1 CASSQAPGQEANQPQHF TGCGCCAGCAGCCAGGCTCCGGGACAGGAGGCCAATCAGCCCCAGCATTTT
. TRBJ1-2 . TRBV9 CASSVGAAGPLNYGYTF TGTGCCAGCAGCGTAGGGGCGGCAGGGCCCCTTAACTATGGCTACACCTTC
. TRBJ2-1 TRBD2 TRBV10-3 CAISDPPSGLNNEQFF TGTGCCATCAGTGATCCACCTAGCGGCCTTAACAATGAGCAGTTCTTC
. TRBJ2-5 . TRBV7-8 CASSPRREVQETQYF TGTGCCAGCAGCCCCCGGAGGGAGGTCCAAGAGACCCAGTACTTC
few TRBJ1-3 TRBD1 TRBV27 CASRGQGRQGNTIYF TGTGCCAGCAGAGGACAGGGCCGGCAGGGAAACACCATATATTTT
. TRBJ1-1 . TRBV30 CAWTREVTEAFF TGTGCCTGGACGAGGGAAGTAACTGAAGCTTTCTTT
. TRBJ2-1 TRBD2 TRBV28 CASSATSGSVNNEQFF TGTGCCAGCAGTGCGACTAGCGGGAGCGTTAACAATGAGCAGTTCTTC
. TRBJ2-1 TRBD2 TRBV19 CASSTGTSGISSYNEQFF TGTGCCAGTAGCACCGGGACTAGCGGGATTAGTTCCTACAATGAGCAGTTCTTC
. TRBJ2-1 TRBD2 TRBV5-4 CASSLRLAGIDEQFF TGTGCCAGCAGCTTGCGGCTAGCGGGAATCGATGAGCAGTTCTTC
. TRBJ2-1 TRBD2 TRBV5-1 CASSSRTSGGPIEQFF TGCGCCAGCAGCTCTAGGACTAGCGGGGGGCCTATTGAGCAGTTCTTC
. TRBJ1-5 . TRBV4-1 CASSQDRRRDYQPQHF TGCGCCAGCAGCCAAGATCGGCGCAGAGACTATCAGCCCCAGCATTTT
. TRBJ1-1 . TRBV7-2 CASSLLGNTEAFF TGTGCCAGCAGCTTACTCGGGAACACTGAAGCTTTCTTT
few TRBJ1-2 TRBD1 TRBV9 CARTGTGANYGYTF TGTGCCAGGACGGGTACAGGGGCTAACTATGGCTACACCTTC
. TRBJ2-3 TRBD1 TRBV2 CASRMDRVTDTQYF TGTGCCAGCAGGATGGACAGGGTTACAGATACGCAGTATTTT
. TRBJ1-2 TRBD1 TRBV6-5 CASSRRQGYGYTF TGTGCCAGCAGCCGGAGACAGGGGTATGGCTACACCTTC
. TRBJ2-3 TRBD1 TRBV15 CATSRDRQGATDTQYF TGTGCCACCAGCAGAGATCGGCAGGGGGCCACAGATACGCAGTATTTT
. TRBJ1-5 . TRBV28 CASSSDSRNQPQHF TGTGCCAGCAGTTCGGACAGCCGCAATCAGCCCCAGCATTTT
. TRBJ2-1 . TRBV5-6 CASSLEQYNEQFF TGTGCCAGCAGCTTGGAACAGTACAATGAGCAGTTCTTC
. TRBJ1-1 TRBD1 TRBV6-6 CATRDRGIADTEAFF TGTGCCACCCGGGACAGGGGGATAGCGGACACTGAAGCTTTCTTT
. TRBJ2-7 TRBD1 TRBV10-2 CASSEPDRPSSYEQYF TGCGCCAGCAGTGAGCCGGACAGGCCGAGCTCCTACGAGCAGTACTTC
. TRBJ1-5 . TRBV7-2 CASSSRGGPQPQHF TGTGCCAGCAGCTCCCGGGGGGGTCCTCAGCCCCAGCATTTT
. TRBJ1-1 TRBD1 TRBV28 CASRERGRSSTEAFF TGTGCCAGCAGGGAGAGGGGGCGATCAAGCACTGAAGCTTTCTTT
. TRBJ2-2 . TRBV6-2/TRBV6-3 CASSSPATGELFF TGTGCCAGCAGTTCGCCAGCGACCGGGGAGCTGTTTTTT
. TRBJ1-4 . TRBV6-5 CASSRTLRHEKLFF TGTGCCAGCAGTAGGACTTTGCGGCATGAAAAACTGTTTTTT